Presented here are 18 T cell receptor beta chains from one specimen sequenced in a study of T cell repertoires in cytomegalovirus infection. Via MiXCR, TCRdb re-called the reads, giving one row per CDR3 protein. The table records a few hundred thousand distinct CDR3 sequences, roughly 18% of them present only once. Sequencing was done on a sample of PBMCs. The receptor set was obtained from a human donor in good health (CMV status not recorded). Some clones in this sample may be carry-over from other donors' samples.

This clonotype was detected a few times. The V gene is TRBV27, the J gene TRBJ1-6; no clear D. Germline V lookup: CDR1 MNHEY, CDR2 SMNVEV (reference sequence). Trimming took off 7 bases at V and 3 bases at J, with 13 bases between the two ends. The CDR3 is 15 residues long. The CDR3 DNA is TGTGCCAGCACCCCGGCGATGGGCTATAATTCACCCCTCCACTTT. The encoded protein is CASTPAMGYNSPLHF.

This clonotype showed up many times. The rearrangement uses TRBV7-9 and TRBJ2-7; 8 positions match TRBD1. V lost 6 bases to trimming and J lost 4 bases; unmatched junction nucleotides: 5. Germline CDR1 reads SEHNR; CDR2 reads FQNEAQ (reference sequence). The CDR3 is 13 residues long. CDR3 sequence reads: CASSGQGRYEQYF. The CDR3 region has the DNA TGTGCCAGCAGTGGACAGGGCAGGTACGAGCAGTACTTC.

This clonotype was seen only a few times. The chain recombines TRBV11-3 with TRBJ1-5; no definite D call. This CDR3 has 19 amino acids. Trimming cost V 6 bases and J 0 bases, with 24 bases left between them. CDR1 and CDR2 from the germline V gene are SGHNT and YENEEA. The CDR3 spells CASSTRQDLRPYSNQPQHF. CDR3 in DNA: TGTGCCAGCAGTACTAGGCAGGACCTCAGGCCATATAGCAATCAGCCCCAGCATTTT.

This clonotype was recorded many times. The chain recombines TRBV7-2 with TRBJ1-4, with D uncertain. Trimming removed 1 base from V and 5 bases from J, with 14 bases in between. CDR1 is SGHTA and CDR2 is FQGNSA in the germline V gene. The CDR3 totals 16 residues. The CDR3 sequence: CASSLVRESANEKLFF. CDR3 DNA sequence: TGTGCCAGCAGCTTAGTTAGGGAGTCGGCCAATGAAAAACTGTTTTTT.

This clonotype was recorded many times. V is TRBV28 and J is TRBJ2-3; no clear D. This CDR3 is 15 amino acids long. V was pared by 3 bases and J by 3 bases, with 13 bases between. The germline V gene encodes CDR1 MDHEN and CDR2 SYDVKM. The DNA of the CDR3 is TGTGCCAGCAGTTTTTCGACGGACCTGACAGATACGCAGTATTTT. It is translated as CASSFSTDLTDTQYF.

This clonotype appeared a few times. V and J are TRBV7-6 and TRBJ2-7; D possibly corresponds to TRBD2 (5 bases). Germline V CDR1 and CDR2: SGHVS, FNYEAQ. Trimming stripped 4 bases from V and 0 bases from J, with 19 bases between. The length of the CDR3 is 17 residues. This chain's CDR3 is CASSSPWEQRSSYEQYF. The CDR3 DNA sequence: TGTGCCAGCAGCTCGCCATGGGAGCAAAGGAGCTCCTACGAGCAGTACTTC.

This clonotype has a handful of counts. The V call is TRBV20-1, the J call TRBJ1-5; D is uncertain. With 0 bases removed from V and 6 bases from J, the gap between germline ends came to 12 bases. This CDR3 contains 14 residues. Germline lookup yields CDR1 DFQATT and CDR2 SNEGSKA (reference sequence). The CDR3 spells CSAREGTAGQPQHF. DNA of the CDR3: TGCAGTGCTAGAGAGGGAACAGCAGGTCAGCCCCAGCATTTT.

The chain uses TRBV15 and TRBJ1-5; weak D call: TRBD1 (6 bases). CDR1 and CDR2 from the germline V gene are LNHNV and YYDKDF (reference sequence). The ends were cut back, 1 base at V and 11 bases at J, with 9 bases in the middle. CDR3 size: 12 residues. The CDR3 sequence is CATSRAGEAQHF. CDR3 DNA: TGTGCCACCAGCAGAGCAGGGGAGGCCCAGCATTTT.

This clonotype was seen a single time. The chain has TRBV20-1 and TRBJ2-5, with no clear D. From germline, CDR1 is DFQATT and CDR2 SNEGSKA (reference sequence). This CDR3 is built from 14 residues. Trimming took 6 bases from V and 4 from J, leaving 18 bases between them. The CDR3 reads CSAHPVAGRETQYF. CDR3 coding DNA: TGCAGTGCCCACCCCGTAGCCGGTCGAGAGACCCAGTACTTC.

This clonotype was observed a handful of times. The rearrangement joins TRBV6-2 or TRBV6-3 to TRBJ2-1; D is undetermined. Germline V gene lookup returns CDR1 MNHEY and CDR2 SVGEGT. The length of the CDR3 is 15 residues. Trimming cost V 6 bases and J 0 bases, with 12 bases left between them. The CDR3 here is CASSGQIRSYNEQFF. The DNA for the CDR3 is TGTGCCAGCAGCGGTCAGATTCGCTCCTACAATGAGCAGTTCTTC.

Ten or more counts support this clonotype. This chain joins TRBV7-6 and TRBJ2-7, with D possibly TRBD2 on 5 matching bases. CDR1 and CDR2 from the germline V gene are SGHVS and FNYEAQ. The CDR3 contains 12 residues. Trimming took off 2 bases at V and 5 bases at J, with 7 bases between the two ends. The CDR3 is CASSLPGNEQYF. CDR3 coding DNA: TGTGCCAGCAGCTTACCCGGGAACGAGCAGTACTTC.

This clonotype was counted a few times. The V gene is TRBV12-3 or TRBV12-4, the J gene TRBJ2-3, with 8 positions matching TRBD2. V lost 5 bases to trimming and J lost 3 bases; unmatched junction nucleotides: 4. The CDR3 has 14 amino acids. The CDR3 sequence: CASSPKRETDTQYF. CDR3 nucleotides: TGTGCCAGCAGTCCCAAGCGGGAGACAGATACGCAGTATTTT.

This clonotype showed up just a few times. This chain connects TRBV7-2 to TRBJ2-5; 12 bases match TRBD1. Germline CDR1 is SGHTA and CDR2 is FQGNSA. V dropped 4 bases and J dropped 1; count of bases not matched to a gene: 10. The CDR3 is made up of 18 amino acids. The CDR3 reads CASSSPPGTGGFQETQYF. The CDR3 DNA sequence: TGTGCCAGCAGCTCCCCCCCCGGGACAGGGGGCTTCCAAGAGACCCAGTACTTC.

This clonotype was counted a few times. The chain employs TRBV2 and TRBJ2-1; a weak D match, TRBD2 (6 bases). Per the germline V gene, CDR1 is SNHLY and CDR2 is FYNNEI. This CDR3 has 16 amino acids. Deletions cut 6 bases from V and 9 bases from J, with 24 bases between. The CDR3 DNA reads TGTGCCAGCAGCGCCATCCCCGGGACTTCTAGGGGTGAGCAGTTCTTC. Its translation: CASSAIPGTSRGEQFF.

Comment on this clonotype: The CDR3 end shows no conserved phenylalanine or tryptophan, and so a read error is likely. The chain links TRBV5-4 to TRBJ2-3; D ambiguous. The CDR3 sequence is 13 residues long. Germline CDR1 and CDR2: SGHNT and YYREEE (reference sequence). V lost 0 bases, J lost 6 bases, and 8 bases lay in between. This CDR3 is CASSLGWTDTQYL. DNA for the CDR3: TGTGCCAGCAGCTTGGGATGGACGGATACGCAGTATCTT.

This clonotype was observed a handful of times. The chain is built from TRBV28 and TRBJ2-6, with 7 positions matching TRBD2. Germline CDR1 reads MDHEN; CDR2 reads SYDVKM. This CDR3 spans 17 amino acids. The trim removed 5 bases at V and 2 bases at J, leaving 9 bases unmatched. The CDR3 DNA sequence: TGTGCCAGCAGTCGGGGAGGACTAGGGACTGGGGCCAACGTCCTGACTTTC. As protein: CASSRGGLGTGANVLTF.

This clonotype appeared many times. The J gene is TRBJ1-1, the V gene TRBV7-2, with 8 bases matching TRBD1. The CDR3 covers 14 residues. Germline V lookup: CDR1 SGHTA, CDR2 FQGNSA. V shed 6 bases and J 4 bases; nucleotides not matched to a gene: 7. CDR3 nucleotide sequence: TGTGCCAGCAGGCGTGGGACAGGTATCACTGAAGCTTTCTTT. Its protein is CASRRGTGITEAFF. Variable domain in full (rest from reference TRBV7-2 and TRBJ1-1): GAGVSQSPSNKVTEKGKDVELRCDPISGHTALYWYRQSLGQGLEFLIYFQGNSAPDKSGLPSDRFSAERTGGSVSTLTIQRTQQEDSAVYLCASRRGTGITEAFFGQGTRLTVV.

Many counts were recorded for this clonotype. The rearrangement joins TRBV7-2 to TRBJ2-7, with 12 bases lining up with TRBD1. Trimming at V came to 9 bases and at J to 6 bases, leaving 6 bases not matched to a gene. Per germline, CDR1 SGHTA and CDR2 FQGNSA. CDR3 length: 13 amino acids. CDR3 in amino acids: CASGGQGASEQYF. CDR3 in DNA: TGTGCCAGTGGGGGACAGGGGGCCAGCGAGCAGTACTTC.